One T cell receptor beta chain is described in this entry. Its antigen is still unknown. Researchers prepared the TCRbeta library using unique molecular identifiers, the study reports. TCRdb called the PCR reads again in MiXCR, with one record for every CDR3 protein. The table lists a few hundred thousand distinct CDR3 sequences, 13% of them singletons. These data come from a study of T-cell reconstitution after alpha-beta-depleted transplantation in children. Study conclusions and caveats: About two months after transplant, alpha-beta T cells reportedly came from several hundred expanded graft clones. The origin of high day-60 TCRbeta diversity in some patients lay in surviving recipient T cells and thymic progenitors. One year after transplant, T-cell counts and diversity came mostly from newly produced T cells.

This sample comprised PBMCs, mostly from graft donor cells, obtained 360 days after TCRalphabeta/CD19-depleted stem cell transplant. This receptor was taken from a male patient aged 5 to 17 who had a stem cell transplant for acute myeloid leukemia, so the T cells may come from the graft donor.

The CDR3 is CASSPPNRGLYNEQFF. Here the CDR3 DNA reads TGTGCCAGCTCACCACCAAACAGGGGCTTATACAATGAGCAGTTCTTC. The genes are TRBV18 and TRBJ2-1, with 7 bases matching TRBD1. Trimming removed 0 bases from V and 4 bases from J; junction bases left unmatched: 6. Looked up from germline, CDR1 is KGHSH and CDR2 is LQKENI. This CDR3 comprises 16 residues.